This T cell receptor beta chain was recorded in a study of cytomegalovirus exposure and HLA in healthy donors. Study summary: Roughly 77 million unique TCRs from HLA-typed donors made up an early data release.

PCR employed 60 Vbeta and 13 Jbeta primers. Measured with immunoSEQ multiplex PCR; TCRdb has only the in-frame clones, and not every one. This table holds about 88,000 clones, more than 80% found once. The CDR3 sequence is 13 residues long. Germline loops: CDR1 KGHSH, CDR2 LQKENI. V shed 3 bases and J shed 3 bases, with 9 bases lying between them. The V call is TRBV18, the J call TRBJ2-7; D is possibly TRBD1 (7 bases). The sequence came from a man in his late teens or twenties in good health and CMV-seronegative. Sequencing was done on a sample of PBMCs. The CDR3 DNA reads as TGTGCCAGCTCACCTCAGGGGGGCTACGAGCAGTACTTC. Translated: CASSPQGGYEQYF.